This record concerns one T cell receptor beta chain sequence. These data come from a study of blood T cells in healthy people across ages. Through a sample-barcoded 5' primer and a J-beta primer mix, a second PCR was run for 7 to 11 cycles. Per sample, CDR3-containing paired-end reads numbered at least 2.5 million. TCRdb analysed the 5' RACE reads with MiXCR anew, one entry per CDR3 protein. Among around 820,000 distinct CDR3 sequences listed, 25% were seen once. The V segment lost 3 bases and the J segment 5 bases; nucleotides outside the gene matches: 3. The CDR3 runs to 15 residues. This sample was shared with a second study, whose subject was T cells of mothers and their children.

Input material: blood. The chain is built from TRBV12-3 or TRBV12-4 and TRBJ1-5; 11 bases are a match to TRBD1. This receptor was taken from a boy between 10 and 17 years old in good health. CDR3 DNA sequence: TGTGCCAGCAGTTTCCAGGGACAGGGGGATCAGCCCCAGCATTTT. This codes for CASSFQGQGDQPQHF.